This is a list of T cell receptor beta chains from one sample in a study of blood T cell repertoires in COVID-19. The assay was immunoSEQ multiplex PCR, and TCRdb's table has in-frame clones only and misses some. Among some 240,000 clones listed, 82% were seen once. Sequencing was performed on peripheral blood. Source of these receptors: a woman in her sixties or seventies with active or convalescent COVID-19. CDR3s include the opening cysteine and the closing phenylalanine or tryptophan. D genes are given only for firm matches. Rows may omit the clone size; those that give it use once, few, many or a size class.

abundance | j_gene | d_gene | v_gene | CDR3aa | CDR3nt
NA | TRBJ2-1 | TRBD1 | TRBV27 | CASSLDDREKFF | TGTGCCAGCAGTTTAGACGACAGGGAGAAGTTCTTC
NA | TRBJ1-3 | TRBD1 | TRBV6-4 | CASSDSGQGTNTIYF | TGTGCCAGCAGTGACTCGGGACAGGGCACGAACACCATATATTTT
once | TRBJ2-7 | TRBD1 | TRBV5-1 | CASSLGTGVSYEQYF | TGCGCCAGCAGCTTGGGGACAGGGGTCTCCTACGAGCAGTACTTC
NA | TRBJ1-5 | TRBD1 | TRBV20-1 | CSASGGQGSNQPQHF | TGCAGTGCTAGTGGGGGACAGGGAAGCAATCAGCCCCAGCATTTT
NA | TRBJ1-1 | TRBD1 | TRBV29-1 | CSSAGGPNTEAFF | TGCAGCTCAGCAGGGGGTCCGAACACTGAAGCTTTCTTT
NA | TRBJ2-1 | NA | TRBV3-1/TRBV3-2 | CASSPTGSEQFF | TGTGCCAGCAGCCCAACGGGGAGTGAGCAGTTCTTC
NA | TRBJ2-7 | TRBD2 | TRBV10-3 | CAISESPGTTEQYF | TGTGCCATCAGTGAGTCACCAGGGACTACTGAGCAGTACTTC
NA | TRBJ2-7 | NA | TRBV7-2 | CASSRGQRSSYEQYF | TGTGCCAGCAGCAGAGGACAGCGAAGCTCCTACGAGCAGTACTTC
NA | TRBJ1-5 | TRBD1 | TRBV9 | CASSVDTGGGQPQHF | TGTGCCAGCAGCGTAGATACAGGGGGCGGTCAGCCCCAGCATTTT
few | TRBJ2-7 | TRBD1 | TRBV11-3 | CASSATTGGWGEQYF | TGTGCCAGCAGCGCCACTACAGGGGGCTGGGGCGAGCAGTACTTC
NA | TRBJ2-2 | TRBD1 | TRBV4-1 | CASSPRQGAPGELFF | TGCGCCAGCAGCCCACGACAGGGGGCGCCCGGGGAGCTGTTTTTT
NA | TRBJ1-1 | TRBD1 | TRBV19 | CASSAGQGPTEAFF | TGTGCCAGTAGTGCAGGACAGGGCCCCACTGAAGCTTTCTTT
NA | TRBJ2-7 | NA | TRBV4-1 | CASSQEGLGVAYEQYF | TGCGCCAGCAGCCAAGAAGGTCTAGGGGTAGCCTACGAGCAGTACTTC
once | TRBJ1-1 | TRBD1 | TRBV7-8 | CASSLAGTANTEAFF | TGTGCCAGCAGCTTAGCGGGGACAGCCAACACTGAAGCTTTCTTT
once | TRBJ2-3 | TRBD2 | TRBV7-2 | CASSLLAGTDTQYF | TGTGCCAGCAGCTTACTAGCGGGGACAGATACGCAGTATTTT
NA | TRBJ2-7 | TRBD1 | TRBV4-1 | CASSRWAETGGGYEQYF | TGCGCCAGCTCTAGGTGGGCCGAGACAGGGGGCGGGTACGAGCAGTACTTC
NA | TRBJ2-1 | NA | TRBV7-2 | CASSLNSVGDEQFF | TGTGCCAGCAGCTTAAATTCTGTAGGGGATGAGCAGTTCTTC
NA | TRBJ1-1 | TRBD1 | TRBV16 | CASSPTLTGGSTEAFF | TGTGCCAGCAGCCCCACCCTGACAGGGGGCAGTACTGAAGCTTTCTTT
NA | TRBJ2-7 | TRBD1 | TRBV5-1 | CASSWDRATYEQYF | TGCGCCAGCAGCTGGGACAGGGCAACCTACGAGCAGTACTTC
NA | TRBJ1-2 | NA | TRBV11-2 | CASSLQGSYGYTF | TGTGCCAGCAGCTTACAGGGGTCCTATGGCTACACCTTC
NA | TRBJ2-1 | TRBD1 | TRBV7-3 | CASSRGPPGGVSYNEQFF | TGTGCCAGCAGCCGAGGACCCCCAGGGGGCGTATCCTACAATGAGCAGTTCTTC
NA | TRBJ2-5 | TRBD2 | TRBV6-5 | CASSFSGGYQETQYF | TGTGCCAGCTCCTTCAGCGGGGGGTACCAAGAGACCCAGTACTTC
NA | TRBJ1-2 | NA | TRBV27 | CASSPGGAGLWGYTF | TGTGCCAGCAGTCCCGGGGGGGCAGGGCTATGGGGCTACACCTTC
NA | TRBJ1-1 | NA | TRBV3-1/TRBV3-2 | CASTIRDIQTEAFF | TGTGCCAGCACAATCCGGGACATACAAACTGAAGCTTTCTTT
once | TRBJ2-2 | NA | TRBV5-1 | CASSLVAGAGTGELFF | TGCGCCAGCAGCTTGGTTGCGGGGGCGGGCACCGGGGAGCTGTTTTTT
NA | TRBJ2-3 | NA | TRBV5-1 | CASSTEHTDTQYF | TGCGCCAGCAGTACAGAACACACAGATACGCAGTATTTT
NA | TRBJ2-1 | NA | TRBV5-1 | CASSLGGREQFF | TGCGCCAGCAGCTTGGGTGGCAGAGAGCAGTTCTTC
NA | TRBJ1-2 | TRBD1 | TRBV25-1 | CASSEGHRGMSGYTF | TGTGCCAGCAGTGAGGGGCACAGGGGGATGTCTGGCTACACCTTC
NA | TRBJ1-1 | NA | TRBV10-2 | CASTWGQDTEAFF | TGCGCCAGCACCTGGGGACAAGACACTGAAGCTTTCTTT
NA | TRBJ1-2 | NA | TRBV5-4 | CASSLAGYPSYGYTF | TGTGCCAGCAGCTTGGCAGGGTATCCTTCCTATGGCTACACCTTC
NA | TRBJ1-5 | NA | TRBV3-1/TRBV3-2 | CASSQGAQPQHF | TGTGCCAGCAGCCAGGGGGCTCAGCCCCAGCATTTT
NA | TRBJ2-3 | NA | TRBV4-2 | CASSQEWGGTSTDTQYF | TGTGCCAGCAGCCAAGAGTGGGGCGGGACTAGCACAGATACGCAGTATTTT
NA | TRBJ2-1 | NA | TRBV7-9 | CASSLAGGVHNEQFF | TGTGCCAGCAGCTTAGCGGGCGGGGTCCACAATGAGCAGTTCTTC
NA | TRBJ1-1 | NA | TRBV27 | CASSFLVASNTKAFF | TGTGCCAGCAGTTTCCTCGTCGCTTCGAACACTAAAGCTTTCTTT
NA | TRBJ2-3 | TRBD1 | TRBV7-9 | CASSPGQGTDTQYF | TGTGCCAGCAGTCCGGGACAGGGCACAGATACGCAGTATTTT
NA | TRBJ1-3 | TRBD1 | TRBV9 | CASSVYTGGAGNTIYF | TGTGCCAGCAGCGTATACACAGGGGGCGCGGGAAACACCATATATTTT
NA | TRBJ2-7 | TRBD2 | TRBV3-1/TRBV3-2 | CASSPGLVYEQYF | TGTGCCAGCAGTCCGGGACTAGTCTACGAGCAGTACTTC
few | TRBJ2-7 | NA | TRBV30 | CAWSPNQYEQYF | TGTGCCTGGAGCCCAAACCAGTACGAGCAGTACTTC
NA | TRBJ1-6 | TRBD1 | TRBV30 | CAWSWGQGPNSPLHF | TGTGCCTGGAGTTGGGGACAGGGCCCGAATTCACCCCTCCACTTT
NA | TRBJ1-2 | TRBD1 | TRBV6-5 | CASSSFDRGYGYTF | TGTGCCAGCAGTTCGTTCGACAGGGGGTATGGCTACACCTTC
few | TRBJ1-2 | NA | TRBV3-1/TRBV3-2 | CASSQEGNYGYTF | TGTGCCAGCAGCCAGGAGGGCAACTATGGCTACACCTTC
few | TRBJ1-5 | TRBD1 | TRBV30 | CAWRGQGDQPQHF | TGTGCCTGGAGAGGACAGGGCGATCAGCCCCAGCATTTT
NA | TRBJ2-2 | TRBD2 | TRBV4-1 | CASSQDRGLAGGRGTGELFF | TGCGCCAGCAGCCAAGACCGTGGGCTAGCGGGGGGGCGCGGGACCGGGGAGCTGTTTTTT
few | TRBJ1-1 | NA | TRBV2 | CASSEGRVAEAFF | TGTGCCAGCAGTGAAGGGCGGGTTGCTGAAGCTTTCTTT
NA | TRBJ2-2 | NA | TRBV18 | CASSPSTGELFF | TGTGCCAGCTCTCCCAGCACCGGGGAGCTGTTTTTT
NA | TRBJ2-1 | NA | TRBV12-3/TRBV12-4 | CASSTPLGGEQFF | TGTGCCAGCAGCACGCCCTTGGGGGGTGAGCAGTTCTTC
NA | TRBJ1-1 | TRBD1 | TRBV18 | CASSPLPDRRTEAFF | TGTGCCAGCTCACCACTGCCGGACAGGAGAACTGAAGCTTTCTTT
once | TRBJ1-3 | NA | TRBV7-9 | CASINPQGSGNTIYF | TGTGCCAGCATCAACCCACAGGGCTCTGGAAACACCATATATTTT
NA | TRBJ1-1 | NA | TRBV19 | CASSARQDHTEAFF | TGTGCCAGTAGTGCCCGACAGGATCACACTGAAGCTTTCTTT